There are a few counts of the clone carrying this T cell receptor beta chain. Its antigen remains unknown. These data belong to a study of cytomegalovirus exposure and HLA in healthy donors. General observations from the study: Earlier analysis yielded a pattern in which most TCR beta V segments were productive about 90% or about 30% of the time. Among the most significant clusters, several appeared linked to common viral pathogens in a later analysis. The likely origin of a cluster of highly shared sequence variants was a sequencing artifact.

PCR primers comprised 60 Vbeta and 13 Jbeta primers. Assay used: immunoSEQ multiplex PCR; TCRdb lists only in-frame clones, some missing. Of about 94,000 clones in the sample, around 66% were seen once. Germline lookup yields CDR1 SEHNR and CDR2 FQNEAQ (reference sequence). The CDR3 runs 16 residues. V lost 3 bases to trimming and J lost 0 bases, with 14 bases between them. This receptor was obtained from a man aged 30 to 39 in good health and CMV-seronegative. The J gene is TRBJ1-1, the V gene TRBV7-9; a weak D match, TRBD1 (5 bases). Sequenced material: PBMCs. The CDR3 nucleotides read TGTGCCAGCAGCTTCGGGACTCCGGCTATGAACACTGAAGCTTTCTTT. Translation gives CASSFGTPAMNTEAFF.